This entry is about one T cell receptor beta chain. Original methodology: Estimation of nucleated cell counts relied on the amplification of reference gene primers. TCRdb keeps only in-frame clones here, not all; method: immunoSEQ multiplex PCR. V, J and clone size are those of that table, while D and trimming were read from the DNA. The sample yields around 65,000 clones, just over 90% seen once. From germline, CDR1 is SGHTS and CDR2 YDEGEE. The ends were cut back, 3 bases at V and 11 bases at J, with 15 bases in the middle. This CDR3 spans 14 amino acids. The source of the sample is a study of blood T cell repertoires in COVID-19. Study as a whole: There were acute and convalescent COVID-19 samples, and they came from the United States, Italy and Spain.

The gene calls are TRBV5-8 and TRBJ1-6; D might be TRBD1 (6 bases). Sequencing input: peripheral blood. This TCR came from a human donor in a cohort sampled during active COVID-19. CDR3 protein: CASSSRTVSTPLHF. CDR3 in DNA: TGTGCCAGCAGCTCTAGGACAGTCTCGACACCCCTCCACTTT.